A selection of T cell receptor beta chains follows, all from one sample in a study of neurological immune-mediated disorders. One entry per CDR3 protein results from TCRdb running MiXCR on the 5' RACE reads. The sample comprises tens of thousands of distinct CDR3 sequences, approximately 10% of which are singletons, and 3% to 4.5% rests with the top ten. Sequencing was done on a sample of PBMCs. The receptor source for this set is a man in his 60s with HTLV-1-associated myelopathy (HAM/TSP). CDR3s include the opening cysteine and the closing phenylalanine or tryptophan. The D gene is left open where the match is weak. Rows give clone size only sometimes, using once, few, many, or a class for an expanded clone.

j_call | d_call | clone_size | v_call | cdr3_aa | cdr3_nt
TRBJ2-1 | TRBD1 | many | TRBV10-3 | CASRPGQRDGEQFF | TGTGCCTCCAGACCGGGACAGAGGGATGGTGAGCAGTTCTTC
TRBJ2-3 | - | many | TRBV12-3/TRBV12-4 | CASSPDQAIVTQYF | TGTGCCAGCAGTCCGGACCAGGCAATCGTTACGCAGTATTTT
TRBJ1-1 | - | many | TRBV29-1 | CSVELPGNTEAFF | TGCAGCGTTGAGTTACCGGGGAACACTGAAGCTTTCTTT
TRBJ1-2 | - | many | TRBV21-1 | CASSMDKGQGPCGYGYTF | TGTGCCAGCAGCATGGATAAGGGACAGGGGCCATGCGGATATGGCTACACCTTC
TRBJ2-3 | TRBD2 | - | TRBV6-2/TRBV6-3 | CASSYLMPGRLCGRPGRDTQYF | TGTGCCAGCAGTTACTTGATGCCAGGGAGGTTATGCGGGAGGCCTGGTAGAGATACGCAGTATTTT
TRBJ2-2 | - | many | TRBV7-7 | CASSLGRTISTGELFF | TGTGCTAGCAGCTTAGGCAGAACAATCAGCACCGGGGAGCTGTTTTTT
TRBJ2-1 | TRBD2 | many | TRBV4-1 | CASSQDSGGARNEQFF | TGCGCCAGCAGCCAAGATTCGGGGGGGGCTAGGAATGAGCAGTTCTTC
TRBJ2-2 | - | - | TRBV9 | CAISVDQIPGELFF | TGTGCCATCAGCGTAGATCAGATCCCCGGGGAGCTGTTTTTT
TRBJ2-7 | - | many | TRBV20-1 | CSARPSDSYEQYF | TGCAGTGCTAGGCCTAGCGACTCCTACGAGCAGTACTTC
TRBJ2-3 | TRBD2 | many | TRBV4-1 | CASSHQRGTTDTQYF | TGCGCCAGCAGCCACCAGCGGGGGACCACAGATACGCAGTATTTT
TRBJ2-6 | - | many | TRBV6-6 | CASSPRTGANVLTF | TGTGCCAGCAGTCCACGAACTGGGGCCAACGTCCTGACTTTC
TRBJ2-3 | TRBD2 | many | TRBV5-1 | CASNAGGPTDTQYF | TGCGCCAGCAACGCGGGAGGGCCAACAGATACGCAGTATTTT
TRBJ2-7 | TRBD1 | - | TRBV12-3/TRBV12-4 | CAISRDRGQSYEQCF | TGTGCCATCAGCCGTGACAGGGGGCAATCCTACGAGCAGTGCTTC
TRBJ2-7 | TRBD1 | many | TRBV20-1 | CSAPKDRSSYEQYF | TGCAGTGCGCCAAAGGACAGGAGCTCCTACGAGCAGTACTTC
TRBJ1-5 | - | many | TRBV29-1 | CSVAENSNQPQHF | TGCAGCGTTGCAGAGAATAGCAATCAGCCCCAGCATTTT
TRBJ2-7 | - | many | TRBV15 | CATSRGEAGVEQYF | TGTGCCACCAGCAGAGGTGAGGCCGGGGTCGAGCAGTACTTC
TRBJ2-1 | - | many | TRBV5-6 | CASSSELGNEQFF | TGTGCCAGCAGCTCTGAACTAGGGAATGAGCAGTTCTTC
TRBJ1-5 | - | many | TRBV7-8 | CASSPRGQRLSQHF | TGTGCCAGCAGCCCTCGGGGCCAGCGATTGTCCCAGCATTTT
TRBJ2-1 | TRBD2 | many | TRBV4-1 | CASSQIGRVIPPYNEQFF | TGCGCCAGCAGCCAGATAGGGAGGGTTATCCCTCCCTACAATGAGCAGTTCTTC
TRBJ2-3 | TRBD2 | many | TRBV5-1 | CASSLGTSGNRWDTQYF | TGCGCCAGCAGCTTGGGGACTAGCGGGAACCGCTGGGATACGCAGTATTTT
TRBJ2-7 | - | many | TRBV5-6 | CASSFGANYEQYF | TGTGCCAGCAGCTTTGGGGCTAACTACGAGCAGTACTTC
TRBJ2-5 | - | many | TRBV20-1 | CSARARLEETQYF | TGCAGTGCTAGAGCCAGACTAGAAGAGACCCAGTACTTC